This T cell receptor beta chain stems from a study of blood T cell repertoires in COVID-19. Study details: Nucleic acid was either cDNA or gDNA, and it came from T cells, B-cell-depleted T cells, or PBMCs.

This clone showed up just once. Sequenced by immunoSEQ multiplex PCR; TCRdb stores in-frame clones only, minus some. The profile shows fewer than 300,000 clones, roughly 84% of them singletons. The CDR3 has 12 residues. The germline V gene encodes CDR1 SQVTM and CDR2 ANQGSEA. V shed 5 bases and J shed 0 bases, with 6 bases lying between them. Sequenced input: peripheral blood. V and J are TRBV29-1 and TRBJ2-3, with D unclear. The receptor was derived from a woman younger than 35 with acute or convalescent COVID-19. The DNA of the CDR3 is TGCAGCGTTAAACAAAGCACAGATACGCAGTATTTT. Translated: CSVKQSTDTQYF.